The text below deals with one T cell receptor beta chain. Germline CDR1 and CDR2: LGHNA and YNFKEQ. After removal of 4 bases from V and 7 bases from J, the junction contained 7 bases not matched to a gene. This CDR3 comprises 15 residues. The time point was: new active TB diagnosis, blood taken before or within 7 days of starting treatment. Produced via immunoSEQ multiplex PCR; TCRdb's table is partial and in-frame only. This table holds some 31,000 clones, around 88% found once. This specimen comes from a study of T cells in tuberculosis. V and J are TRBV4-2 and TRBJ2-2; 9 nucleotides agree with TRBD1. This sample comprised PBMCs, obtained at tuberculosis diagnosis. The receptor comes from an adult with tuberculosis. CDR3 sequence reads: CASSPGDRAGGELFF. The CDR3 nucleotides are TGTGCCAGCAGCCCCGGGGACAGGGCGGGCGGGGAGCTGTTTTTT.